This record covers a single T cell receptor beta chain. This CDR3 comprises 14 residues. The V gene's germline CDR1 is LGHNA and CDR2 YNFKEQ. Trimming cost V 1 base and J 3 bases; bases outside gene matches: 3. Assay used: immunoSEQ multiplex PCR; TCRdb lists only in-frame clones, some missing. The table lists approximately 330,000 clones, approximately 86% of them singletons. The data belong to a study of blood T cell repertoires in COVID-19. J is TRBJ2-7 and V is TRBV4-2, with 7 positions matching TRBD2. Sequenced material: peripheral blood. This TCR was recovered from a man aged 25-45 years with COVID-19, enrolled during active disease. For the CDR3, the DNA is TGTGCCAGCAGCCAAGCCCCGGGGGGCTACGAGCAGTACTTC. Encoded protein: CASSQAPGGYEQYF.